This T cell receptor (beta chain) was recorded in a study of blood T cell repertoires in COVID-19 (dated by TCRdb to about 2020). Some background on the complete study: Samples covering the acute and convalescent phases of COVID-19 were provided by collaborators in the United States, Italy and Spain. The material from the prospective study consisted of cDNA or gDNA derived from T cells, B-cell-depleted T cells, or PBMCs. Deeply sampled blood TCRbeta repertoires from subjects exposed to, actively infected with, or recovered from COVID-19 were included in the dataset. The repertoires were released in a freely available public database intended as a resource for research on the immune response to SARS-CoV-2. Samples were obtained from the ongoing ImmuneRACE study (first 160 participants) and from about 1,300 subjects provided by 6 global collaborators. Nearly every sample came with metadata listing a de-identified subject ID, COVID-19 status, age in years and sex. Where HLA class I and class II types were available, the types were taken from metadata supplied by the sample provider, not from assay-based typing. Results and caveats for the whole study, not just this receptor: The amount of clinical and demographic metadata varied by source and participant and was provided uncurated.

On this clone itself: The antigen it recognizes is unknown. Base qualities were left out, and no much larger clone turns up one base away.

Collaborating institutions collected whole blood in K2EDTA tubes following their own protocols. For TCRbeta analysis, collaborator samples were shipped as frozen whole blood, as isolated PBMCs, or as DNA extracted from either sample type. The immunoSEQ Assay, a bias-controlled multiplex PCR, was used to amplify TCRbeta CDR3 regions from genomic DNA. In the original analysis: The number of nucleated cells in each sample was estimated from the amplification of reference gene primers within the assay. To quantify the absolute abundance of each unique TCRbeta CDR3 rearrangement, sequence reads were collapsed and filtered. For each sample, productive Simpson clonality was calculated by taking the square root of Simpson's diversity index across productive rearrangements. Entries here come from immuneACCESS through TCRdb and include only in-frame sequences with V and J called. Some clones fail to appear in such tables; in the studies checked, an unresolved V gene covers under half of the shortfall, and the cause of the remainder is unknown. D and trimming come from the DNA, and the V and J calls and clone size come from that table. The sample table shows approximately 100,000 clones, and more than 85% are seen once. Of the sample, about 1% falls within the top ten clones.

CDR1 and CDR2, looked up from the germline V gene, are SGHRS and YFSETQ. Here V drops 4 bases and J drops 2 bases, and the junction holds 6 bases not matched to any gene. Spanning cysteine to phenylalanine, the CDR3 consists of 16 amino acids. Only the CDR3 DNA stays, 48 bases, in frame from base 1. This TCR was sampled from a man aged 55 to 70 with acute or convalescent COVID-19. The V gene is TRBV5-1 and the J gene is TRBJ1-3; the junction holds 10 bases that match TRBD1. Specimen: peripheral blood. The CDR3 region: CASSSRQGAAGNTIYF. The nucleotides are TGCGCCAGCAGCAGCAGACAGGGGGCAGCTGGAAACACCATATATTTT.